Below, 14 T cell receptor beta chains from the same sample are listed, as sequenced in a study of blood T cell repertoires in COVID-19. Assay: immunoSEQ multiplex PCR; the TCRdb copy retains only in-frame clones and omits some. This table holds roughly 68,000 clones, 82% found once. The sequenced sample was peripheral blood. These TCRs come from a man older than 75 with active COVID-19.

The chain recombines TRBV30 with TRBJ1-1; 7 nucleotides match TRBD1. Per germline, CDR1 GTSNPN and CDR2 SVGIG (reference sequence). J lost 1 base, V lost 7 bases, and 9 bases had no gene match. The CDR3 is made up of 14 amino acids. CDR3 sequence reads: CALYRGGRNTEAFF. The CDR3 DNA is TGTGCCTTATACAGGGGTGGTAGGAACACTGAAGCTTTCTTT.

J is TRBJ1-3 and V is TRBV4-1; 9 bases map to TRBD1. In germline, CDR1 is MGHRA, CDR2 YSYEKL. The CDR3 is 14 residues long. V shed 2 bases and J 8 bases; nucleotides not matched to a gene: 4. The CDR3 sequence: CASSQPGQGYTIYF. The CDR3 DNA reads as TGCGCCAGCAGCCAACCGGGACAGGGCTACACCATATATTTT.

The chain has TRBV4-1 and TRBJ2-5; D possibly corresponds to TRBD2 (6 bases). The germline CDR1 and CDR2 sequences are MGHRA and YSYEKL. This CDR3 has 16 amino acids. Between the trimmed V and J ends, which lost 2 bases and 2 bases, there was a span of 15 bases. For the CDR3, the DNA is TGCGCCAGCAGCCAAAGAGGAGCGGGCCAACAAGAGACCCAGTACTTC. This sequence encodes CASSQRGAGQQETQYF.

The rearrangement uses TRBV9 and TRBJ2-7; 11 bases map to TRBD2. The germline V gene has CDR1 SGDLS and CDR2 YYNGEE. The CDR3 has 23 amino acids. Unmatched junction bases numbered 26, after V lost 0 bases and J lost 3 bases. The CDR3 DNA reads TGTGCCAGCAGCGTAGGCGGGGGCCAACAGACTAGCGGGACTCCGAAGGACATCTACGAGCAGTACTTC. Protein: CASSVGGGQQTSGTPKDIYEQYF.

The J gene is TRBJ2-7, the V gene TRBV4-3, with 11 bases identical to TRBD2. The germline gives CDR1 LGHNA, CDR2 YSLEER. Losses at the gene ends were 0 bases for V and 2 bases for J; bases not matched to a gene: 6. This CDR3 region has 17 residues. Here the CDR3 DNA reads TGCGCCAGCAGCCAAGAACTAATAGCGGGAGGGCCCTACGAGCAGTACTTC. Protein: CASSQELIAGGPYEQYF.

The chain couples TRBV19 to TRBJ2-2; 9 nucleotides match TRBD2. The J segment lost 5 bases and the V segment lost 6 bases, leaving 7 bases of the junction unmatched. This CDR3 contains 15 residues. Germline CDR1 reads LNHDA; CDR2 reads SQIVND (reference sequence). The DNA of the CDR3 is TGTGCCAGTAGGGCCGGGACTAGCTTTACCGGGGAGCTGTTTTTT. Amino acid sequence: CASRAGTSFTGELFF.

This chain links TRBV29-1 with TRBJ1-2; a weak D match, TRBD1 (5 bases). This CDR3 has 16 amino acids. V was trimmed by 0 bases and J by 0 bases, leaving 14 bases between them. CDR1 and CDR2 (germline): SQVTM, ANQGSEA. CDR3 sequence reads: CSVEDRSTASNYGYTF. CDR3 coding DNA: TGCAGCGTTGAAGATCGTTCGACAGCATCTAACTATGGCTACACCTTC.

This chain links TRBV4-3 with TRBJ2-4; D call uncertain. Germline lookup yields CDR1 LGHNA and CDR2 YSLEER. The CDR3 runs 15 residues. Trimming shortened V by 0 bases and J by 7 bases, and 13 bases separated the two germline ends. The CDR3 sequence: CASSQDWLGLNIQYF. The CDR3 bases are TGCGCCAGCAGCCAAGACTGGCTAGGTTTGAACATTCAGTACTTC.

The chain couples TRBV9 to TRBJ1-2; TRBD1 matches 9 bases. J was trimmed by 3 bases and V by 4 bases; bases with no gene match: 13. CDR3 size: 17 residues. Germline CDR1 is SGDLS and CDR2 is YYNGEE. CDR3 DNA: TGTGCCAGCAGCCCTAACCTCCGGGACAGGGTATACTATGGCTACACCTTC. It yields the protein CASSPNLRDRVYYGYTF.

This chain uses TRBV27 with TRBJ2-4, with 11 positions matching TRBD2. This CDR3 comprises 20 residues. The germline V gene has CDR1 MNHEY and CDR2 SMNVEV (reference sequence). J gave up 0 bases and V 3 bases, and 13 bases lay outside the gene matches. This chain's CDR3 is CASSFRGLAGGELAKNIQYF. CDR3 bases: TGTGCCAGCAGTTTCCGAGGGCTAGCGGGGGGCGAGCTAGCCAAAAACATTCAGTACTTC.

This clone appeared a few times. This chain uses TRBV28 with TRBJ2-1; TRBD2 aligns across 7 bases. Germline lookup yields CDR1 MDHEN and CDR2 SYDVKM. Losses at the gene ends were 7 bases for V and 9 bases for J; bases not matched to a gene: 6. This CDR3 comprises 12 residues. CDR3 in DNA: TGTGCCAGCATCATCCGCGGGGGTGAGCAGTTCTTC. It encodes CASIIRGGEQFF.

The gene calls are TRBV5-6 and TRBJ1-1; 10 bases line up with TRBD1. The V gene end was trimmed by 5 bases and the J gene end by 6 bases; junction bases not matched to a gene: 7. Germline loops: CDR1 SGHDT, CDR2 YYEEEE. This CDR3 has 14 amino acids. The CDR3 sequence is CASRRDRGSPEAFF. CDR3 nucleotide sequence: TGTGCCAGCAGGAGGGACAGGGGTTCCCCTGAAGCTTTCTTT. The variable domain in full, completed from reference TRBV5-6 and TRBJ1-1, reads DAGVTQSPTHLIKTRGQQVTLRCSPKSGHDTVSWYQQALGQGPQFIFQYYEEEERQRGNFPDRFSGHQFPNYSSELNVNALLLGDSALYLCASRRDRGSPEAFFGQGTRLTVV.

The J gene is TRBJ2-3, the V gene TRBV7-3; D perhaps matches TRBD1 (6 bases). CDR1 and CDR2 (germline): SGHTA, FQGTGA. The CDR3 runs 14 residues. The V gene lost 5 bases and the J gene lost 4 bases, with 13 bases spanning the gap. The CDR3 loop is CASSMIQGSDTQYF. The CDR3 region has the DNA TGTGCCAGCAGCATGATACAGGGTTCAGATACGCAGTATTTT.

The rearrangement uses TRBV6-2 or TRBV6-3 and TRBJ1-1; D ambiguous. V was clipped by 0 bases and J by 4 bases, with 18 bases between them. The CDR3 contains 17 residues. Germline CDR1 and CDR2: MNHEY and SVGEGT. CDR3 region: CASSYSTYTVGGTEAFF. As DNA, the CDR3 is TGTGCCAGCAGTTACTCCACTTATACGGTAGGAGGCACTGAAGCTTTCTTT.